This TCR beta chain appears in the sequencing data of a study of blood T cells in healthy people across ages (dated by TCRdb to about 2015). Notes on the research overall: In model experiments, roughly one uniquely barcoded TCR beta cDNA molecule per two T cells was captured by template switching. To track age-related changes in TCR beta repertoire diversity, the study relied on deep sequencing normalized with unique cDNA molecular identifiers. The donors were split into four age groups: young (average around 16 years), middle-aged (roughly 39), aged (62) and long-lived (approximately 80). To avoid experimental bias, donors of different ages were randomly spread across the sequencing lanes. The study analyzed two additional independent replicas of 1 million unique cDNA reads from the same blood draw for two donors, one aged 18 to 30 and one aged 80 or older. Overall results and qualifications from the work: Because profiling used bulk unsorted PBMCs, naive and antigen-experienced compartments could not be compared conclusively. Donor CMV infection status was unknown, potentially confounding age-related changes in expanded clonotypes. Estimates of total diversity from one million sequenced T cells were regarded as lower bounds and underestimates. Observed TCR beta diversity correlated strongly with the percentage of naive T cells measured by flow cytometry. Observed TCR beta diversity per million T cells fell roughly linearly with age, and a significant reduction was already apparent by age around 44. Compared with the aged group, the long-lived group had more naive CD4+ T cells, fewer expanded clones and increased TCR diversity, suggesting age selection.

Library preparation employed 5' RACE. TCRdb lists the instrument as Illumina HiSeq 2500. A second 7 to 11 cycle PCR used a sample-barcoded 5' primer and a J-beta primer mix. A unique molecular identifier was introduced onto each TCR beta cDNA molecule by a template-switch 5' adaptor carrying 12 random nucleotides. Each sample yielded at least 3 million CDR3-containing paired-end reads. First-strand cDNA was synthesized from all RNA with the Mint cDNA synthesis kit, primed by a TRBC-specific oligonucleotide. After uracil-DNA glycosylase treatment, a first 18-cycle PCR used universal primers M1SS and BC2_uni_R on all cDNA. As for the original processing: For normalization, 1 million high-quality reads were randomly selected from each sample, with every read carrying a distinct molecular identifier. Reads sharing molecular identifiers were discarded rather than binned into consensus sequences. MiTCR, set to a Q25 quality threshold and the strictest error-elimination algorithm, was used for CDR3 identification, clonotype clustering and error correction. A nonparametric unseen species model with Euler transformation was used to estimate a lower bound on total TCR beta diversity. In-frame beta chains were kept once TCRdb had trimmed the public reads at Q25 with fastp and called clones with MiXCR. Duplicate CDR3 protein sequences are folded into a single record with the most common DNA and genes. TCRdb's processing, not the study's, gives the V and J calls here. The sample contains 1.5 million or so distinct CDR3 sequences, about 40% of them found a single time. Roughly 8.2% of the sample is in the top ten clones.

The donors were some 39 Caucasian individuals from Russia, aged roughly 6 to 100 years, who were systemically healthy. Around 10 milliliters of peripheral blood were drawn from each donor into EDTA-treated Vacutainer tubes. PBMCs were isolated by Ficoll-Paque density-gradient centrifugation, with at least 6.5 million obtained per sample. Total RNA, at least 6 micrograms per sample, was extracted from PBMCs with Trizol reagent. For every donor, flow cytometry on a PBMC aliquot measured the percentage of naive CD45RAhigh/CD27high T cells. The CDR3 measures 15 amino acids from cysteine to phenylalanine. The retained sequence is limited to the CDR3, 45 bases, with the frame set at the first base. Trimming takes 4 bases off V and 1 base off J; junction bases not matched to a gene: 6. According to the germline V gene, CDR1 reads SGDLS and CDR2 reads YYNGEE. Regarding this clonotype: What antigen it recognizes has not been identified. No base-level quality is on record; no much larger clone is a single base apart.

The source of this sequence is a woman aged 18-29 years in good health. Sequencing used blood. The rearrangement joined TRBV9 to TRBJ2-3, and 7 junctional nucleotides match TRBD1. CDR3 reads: CASSTQGPRTDTQYF. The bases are TGTGCCAGCAGCACACAGGGGCCTCGCACAGATACGCAGTATTTT.